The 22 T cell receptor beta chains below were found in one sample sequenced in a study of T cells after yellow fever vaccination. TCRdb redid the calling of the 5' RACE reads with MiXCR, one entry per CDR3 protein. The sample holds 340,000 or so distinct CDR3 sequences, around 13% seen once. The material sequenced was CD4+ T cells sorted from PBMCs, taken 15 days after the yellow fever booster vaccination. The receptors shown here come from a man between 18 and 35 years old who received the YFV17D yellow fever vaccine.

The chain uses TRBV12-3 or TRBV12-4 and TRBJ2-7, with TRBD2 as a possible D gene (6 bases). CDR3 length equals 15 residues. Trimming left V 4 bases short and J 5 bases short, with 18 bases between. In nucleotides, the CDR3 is TGTGCCAGCAGTTCGTCGGGACTCTTGGCCCACGAGCAGTACTTC. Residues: CASSSSGLLAHEQYF.

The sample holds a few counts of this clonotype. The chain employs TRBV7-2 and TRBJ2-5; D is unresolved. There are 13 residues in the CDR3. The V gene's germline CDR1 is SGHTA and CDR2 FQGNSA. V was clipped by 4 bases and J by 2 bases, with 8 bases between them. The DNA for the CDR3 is TGTGCCAGCAGCTCGCAGAGACAAGAGACCCAGTACTTC. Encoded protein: CASSSQRQETQYF.

The CDR3 here is CAISDLRDRGPHNEQFF. The CDR3 DNA reads TGTGCCATCAGTGACCTAAGGGACAGGGGGCCACACAATGAGCAGTTCTTC. The gene calls are TRBV10-3 and TRBJ2-1; 12 nucleotides agree with TRBD1. CDR3 size: 17 residues. J lost 5 bases, V lost 3 bases, and 8 bases had no gene match. Germline CDR1 is ENHRY and CDR2 is SYGVKD.

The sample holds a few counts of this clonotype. The CDR3 sequence: CASSLWSGGYGETQYF. The CDR3 nucleotides are TGCGCCAGCAGCTTGTGGAGCGGGGGGTACGGTGAGACCCAGTACTTC. The chain links TRBV5-1 to TRBJ2-5; TRBD2 agrees at 9 bases. Trimming cost V 1 base and J 5 bases; bases outside gene matches: 9. Germline CDR1 and CDR2: SGHRS and YFSETQ. The CDR3 runs 16 residues. Using reference TRBV5-1 and TRBJ2-5 for the parts outside the CDR3, the full variable domain is KAGVTQTPRYLIKTRGQQVTLSCSPISGHRSVSWYQQTPGQGLQFLFEYFSETQRNKGNFPGRFSGRQFSNSRSEMNVSTLELGDSALYLCASSLWSGGYGETQYFGPGTRLLVL.

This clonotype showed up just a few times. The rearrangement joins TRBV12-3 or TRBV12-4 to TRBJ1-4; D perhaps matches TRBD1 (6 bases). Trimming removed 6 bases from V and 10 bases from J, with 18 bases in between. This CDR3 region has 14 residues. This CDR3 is CASSPSEGVGKLFF. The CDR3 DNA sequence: TGTGCCAGCAGCCCCTCGGAGGGGGTCGGAAAACTGTTTTTT.

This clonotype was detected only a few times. CDR3 nucleotides: TGCGCCAGCAGCTTGGCCCAGGTTAGGCTGAACACTGAAGCTTTCTTT. Protein sequence: CASSLAQVRLNTEAFF. The chain links TRBV5-1 to TRBJ1-1; no firm D call. Germline assignment: CDR1 SGHRS and CDR2 YFSETQ. V lost 0 bases and J lost 0, with 12 bases in between. The CDR3 sequence is 16 residues long.

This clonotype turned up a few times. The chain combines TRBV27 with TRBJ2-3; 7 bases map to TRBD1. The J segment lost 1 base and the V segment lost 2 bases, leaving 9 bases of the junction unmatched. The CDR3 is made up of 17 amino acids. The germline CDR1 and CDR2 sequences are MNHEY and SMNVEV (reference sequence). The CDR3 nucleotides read TGTGCCAGCAGTTTACACCCCACAGGGGTTGGCACAGATACGCAGTATTTT. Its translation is CASSLHPTGVGTDTQYF.

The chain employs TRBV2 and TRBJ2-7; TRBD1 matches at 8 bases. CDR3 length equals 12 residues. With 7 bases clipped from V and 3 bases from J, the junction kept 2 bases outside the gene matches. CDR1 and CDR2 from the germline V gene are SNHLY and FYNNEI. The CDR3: CASTDRDYEQYF. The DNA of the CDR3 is TGTGCCAGCACGGACAGGGACTACGAGCAGTACTTC.

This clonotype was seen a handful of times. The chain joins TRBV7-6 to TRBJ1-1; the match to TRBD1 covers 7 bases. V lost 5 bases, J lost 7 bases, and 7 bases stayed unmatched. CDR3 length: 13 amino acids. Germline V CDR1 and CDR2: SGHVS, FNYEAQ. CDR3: CASSRRQGGEAFF. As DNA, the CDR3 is TGTGCCAGCAGCCGCCGACAGGGAGGTGAAGCTTTCTTT.

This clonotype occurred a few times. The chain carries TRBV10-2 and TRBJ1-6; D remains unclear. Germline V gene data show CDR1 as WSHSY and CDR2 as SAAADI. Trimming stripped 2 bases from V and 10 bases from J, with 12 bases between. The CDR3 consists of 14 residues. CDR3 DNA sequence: TGCGCCAGCAGTGAGAGGTCGGAGGCGTCACCCCTCCACTTT. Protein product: CASSERSEASPLHF.

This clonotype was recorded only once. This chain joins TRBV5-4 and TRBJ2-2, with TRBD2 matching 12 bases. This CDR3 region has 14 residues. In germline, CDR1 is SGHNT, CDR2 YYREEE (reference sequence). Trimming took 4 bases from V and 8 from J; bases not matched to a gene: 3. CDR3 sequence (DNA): TGTGCCAGCAGCCCGGGACTAGCGGGTGGGGAGCTGTTTTTT. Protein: CASSPGLAGGELFF.

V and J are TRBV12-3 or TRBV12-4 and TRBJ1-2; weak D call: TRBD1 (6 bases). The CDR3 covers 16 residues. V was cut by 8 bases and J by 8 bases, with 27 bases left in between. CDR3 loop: CASSQGRGRIFWGYTF. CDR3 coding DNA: TGTGCCAGCTCGCAAGGCAGGGGACGGATTTTTTGGGGCTACACCTTC.

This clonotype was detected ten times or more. CDR3 in amino acids: CSVATLSGSGTEAFF. Written as DNA, the CDR3 is TGCAGCGTTGCAACCTTGTCAGGGTCGGGCACTGAAGCTTTCTTT. V usage is TRBV29-1 and J usage is TRBJ1-1; tentative D call: TRBD1 (5 bases). Germline-derived CDR1 and CDR2 are SQVTM and ANQGSEA. V shed 4 bases and J shed 4 bases, with 19 bases lying between them. The CDR3 length is 15 residues.

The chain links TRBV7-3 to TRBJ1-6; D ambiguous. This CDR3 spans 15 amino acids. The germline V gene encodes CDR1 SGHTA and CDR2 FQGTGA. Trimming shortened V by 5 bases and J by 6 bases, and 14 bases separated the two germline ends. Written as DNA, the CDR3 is TGTGCCAGCAGCGAAAGACCGTTGTTTAATTCACCCCTCCACTTT. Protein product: CASSERPLFNSPLHF.

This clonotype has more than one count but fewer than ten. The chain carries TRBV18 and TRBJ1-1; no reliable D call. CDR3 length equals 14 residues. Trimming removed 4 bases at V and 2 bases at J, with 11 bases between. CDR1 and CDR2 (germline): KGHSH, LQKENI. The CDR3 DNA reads TGTGCCAGCTCACGGTATGGAACTAACACTGAAGCTTTCTTT. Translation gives CASSRYGTNTEAFF.

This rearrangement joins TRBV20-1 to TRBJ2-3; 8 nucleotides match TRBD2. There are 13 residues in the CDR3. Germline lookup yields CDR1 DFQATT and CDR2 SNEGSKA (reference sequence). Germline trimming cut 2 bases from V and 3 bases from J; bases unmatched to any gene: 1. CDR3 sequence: CSARSSGTDTQYF. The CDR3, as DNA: TGCAGTGCTAGATCTAGCGGGACAGATACGCAGTATTTT.

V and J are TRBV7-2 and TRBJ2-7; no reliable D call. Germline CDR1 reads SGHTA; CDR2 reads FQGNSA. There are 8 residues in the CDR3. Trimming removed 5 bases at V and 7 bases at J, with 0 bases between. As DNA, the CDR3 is TGTGCCAGCAGCGAGCAGTACGTC. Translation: CASSEQYV.

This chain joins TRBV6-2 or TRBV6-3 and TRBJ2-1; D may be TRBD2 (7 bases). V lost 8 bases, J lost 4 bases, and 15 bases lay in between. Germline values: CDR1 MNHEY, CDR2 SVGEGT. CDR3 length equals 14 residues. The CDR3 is CASSLRGGYNEQFF. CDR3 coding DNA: TGTGCCAGCTCTCTTAGGGGGGGGTACAATGAGCAGTTCTTC.

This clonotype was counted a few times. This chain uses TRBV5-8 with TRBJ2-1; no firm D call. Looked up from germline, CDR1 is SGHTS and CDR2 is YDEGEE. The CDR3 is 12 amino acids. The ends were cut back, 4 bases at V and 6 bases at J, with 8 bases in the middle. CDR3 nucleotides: TGTGCCAGCAGCCGGATGGGCAATGAGCAGTTCTTC. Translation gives CASSRMGNEQFF.

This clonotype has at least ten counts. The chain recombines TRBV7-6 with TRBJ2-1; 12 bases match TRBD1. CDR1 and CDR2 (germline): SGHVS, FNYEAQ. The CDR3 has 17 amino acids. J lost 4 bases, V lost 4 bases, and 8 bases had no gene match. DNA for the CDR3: TGTGCCAGCAGCTCCCCCCGGGACAGGGGGCTTTACAATGAGCAGTTCTTC. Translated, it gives CASSSPRDRGLYNEQFF.

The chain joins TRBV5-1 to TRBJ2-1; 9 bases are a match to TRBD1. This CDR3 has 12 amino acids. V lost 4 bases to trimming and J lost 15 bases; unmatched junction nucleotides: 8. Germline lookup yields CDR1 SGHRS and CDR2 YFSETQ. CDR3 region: CASSAPGTGSFF. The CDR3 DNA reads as TGCGCCAGCAGCGCCCCCGGGACAGGGTCGTTCTTC.

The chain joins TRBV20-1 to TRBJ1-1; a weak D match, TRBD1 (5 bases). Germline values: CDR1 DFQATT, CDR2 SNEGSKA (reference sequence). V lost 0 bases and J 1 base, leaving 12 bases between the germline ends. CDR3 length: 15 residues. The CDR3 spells CSARDPGRANTEAFF. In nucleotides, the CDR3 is TGCAGTGCTAGAGATCCCGGCAGGGCGAACACTGAAGCTTTCTTT.